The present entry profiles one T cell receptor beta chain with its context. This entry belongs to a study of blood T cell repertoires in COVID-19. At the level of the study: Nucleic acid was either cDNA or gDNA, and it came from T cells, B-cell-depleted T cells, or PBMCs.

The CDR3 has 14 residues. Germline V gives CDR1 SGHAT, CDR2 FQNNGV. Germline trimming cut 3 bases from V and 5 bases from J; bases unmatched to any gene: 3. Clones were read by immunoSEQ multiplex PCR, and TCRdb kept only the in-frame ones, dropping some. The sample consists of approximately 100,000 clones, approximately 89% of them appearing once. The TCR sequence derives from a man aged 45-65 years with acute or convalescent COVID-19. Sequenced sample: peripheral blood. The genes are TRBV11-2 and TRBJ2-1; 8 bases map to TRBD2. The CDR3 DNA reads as TGTGCCAGCAGCTTTACTAGCGGAAACAATGAGCAGTTCTTC. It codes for CASSFTSGNNEQFF.